The 5 T cell receptor beta chains listed next were all sequenced from one sample in a study of T cell repertoires in cytomegalovirus infection. TCRdb reanalysed the reads using MiXCR and keeps one entry per CDR3 protein. The table records approximately 700,000 distinct CDR3 sequences, less than 40% of them present only once. The sample was PBMCs. The receptor source for this set is a human donor in good health (CMV status not recorded). Some clones in this sample may be carry-over from other donors' samples.

The J gene is TRBJ1-4, the V gene TRBV7-3, with no clear D. This CDR3 has 12 residues. Germline CDR1 SGHTA, CDR2 FQGTGA. V was trimmed by 1 base and J by 14 bases, leaving 11 bases between them. The CDR3 loop is CASSLSENLLFF. The CDR3 DNA sequence: TGTGCCAGCAGCTTAAGCGAGAATCTGCTGTTTTTT.

The chain uses TRBV12-3 or TRBV12-4 and TRBJ1-1; a possible D gene is TRBD1 (6 bases). This CDR3 is built from 15 residues. The V gene lost 5 bases and the J gene lost 11 bases, with 24 bases spanning the gap. CDR3 DNA sequence: TGTGCCAGCAGTGCCACTACAGGGTGCAAGGTTTTCGCTTTCTTT. Translation: CASSATTGCKVFAFF.

The chain's CDR3 is CASNLPTGNYVYTF. The CDR3 DNA sequence: TGTGCCAGCAACCTCCCTACAGGGAACTATGTCTATACCTTC. The chain has TRBV28 and TRBJ1-2, with D possibly TRBD1 on 6 matching bases. CDR3 length: 14 amino acids. The V and J ends lost 7 bases and 14 bases respectively, with 26 bases between them. From germline, CDR1 is MDHEN and CDR2 SYDVKM.

This clonotype was found a few times. This rearrangement joins TRBV28 to TRBJ2-6; D ambiguous. Per germline, CDR1 MDHEN and CDR2 SYDVKM. The length of the CDR3 is 16 residues. Between the trimmed V and J ends, which lost 4 bases and 1 base, there was a span of 11 bases. CDR3 in DNA: TGTGCCAGCAGTTCCCCGCCCCGGTCTGGGGCCAACGTCCTGACTTTC. It encodes CASSSPPRSGANVLTF.

The rearrangement uses TRBV5-6 and TRBJ2-6; D is unresolved. CDR1 SGHDT and CDR2 YYEEEE come from the germline V gene. V lost 0 bases and J lost 4, with 8 bases in between. The length of the CDR3 is 15 residues. This CDR3 reads CASSLGPKGANVLTF. CDR3 coding DNA: TGTGCCAGCAGCTTGGGGCCCAAAGGGGCCAACGTCCTGACTTTC.